The TCR beta chain under discussion was sequenced for a study of STAT5B mutations in CD4+ large granular lymphocyte leukemia. Repertoires were generated with immunoSEQ multiplex PCR, while TCRdb's copy carries only in-frame clones and drops some. The sample includes roughly 30,000 clones, 72% seen only once; the top ten take approximately 1.9%. On this clone itself: Its cognate antigen is unknown.

Healthy controls were blood donor buffy coats. The study's findings and limits: Patient CD4-sorted repertoires stayed more clonal than healthy ones after leukemic-clone removal.

The clonotype was recovered from a human donor in good health. The sequencing sample was made of CD4+ T cells from blood buffy coats.

DNA of the CDR3: TGTGCCAGCAGTTGGGGGGCAAGGAACGTTCCTTACGAGCAGTACTTC. Amino acid sequence: CASSWGARNVPYEQYF. The chain uses TRBV6-5 and TRBJ2-7, with D perhaps being TRBD1 or TRBD2 (6 bases each). V shed 4 bases and J shed 4 bases, with 20 bases lying between them. This CDR3 is 16 amino acids long. CDR1 MNHEY and CDR2 SVGAGI come from the germline V gene.